Shown below are 9 T cell receptor beta chains from a single sample sequenced in a study of T cell repertoires in aging, cancer and after chemotherapy. Multiplex touch-down PCR with TRB-A/B primers amplified rearranged V-D-J TRB sequences. MiXCR was run by TCRdb on the multiplex PCR reads, yielding one entry per CDR3 protein. The top ten clones hold roughly 17% of a sample with around 20,000 distinct CDR3 sequences, less than 45% of them seen once. Peripheral blood genomic DNA, not sorted cells or RNA, was the template. The sequenced material came from blood. These receptors originate from a human donor with a solid tumor.

This clonotype was observed a few times. The chain has TRBV30 and TRBJ1-3, with 9 bases identical to TRBD1. The length of the CDR3 is 13 residues. CDR1 is GTSNPN, CDR2 SVGIG, per germline (reference sequence). CDR3: CAGDRDIGNTIYF. The CDR3, as DNA: TGTGCAGGGGACAGGGACATTGGAAACACCATATATTTT. Full variable domain (missing parts from reference TRBV30 and TRBJ1-3): SQTIHQWPATLVQPVGSPLSLECTVEGTSNPNLYWYRQAAGRGLQLLFYSVGIGQISSEVPQNLSASRPQDRQFILSSKKLLLSDSGFYLCAGDRDIGNTIYFGEGSWLTVV.

This clonotype has a handful of counts. The V gene is TRBV27, the J gene TRBJ1-3; D remains unclear. This CDR3 has 15 amino acids. The germline V gene has CDR1 MNHEY and CDR2 SMNVEV (reference sequence). V lost 3 bases and J 0 bases, leaving 9 bases between the germline ends. The CDR3 DNA sequence: TGTGCCAGCAGTTTGTCGTCGAGCTCTGGAAACACCATATATTTT. It is translated as CASSLSSSSGNTIYF.

This clonotype rates as medium-sized. This chain links TRBV29-1 with TRBJ2-3; 10 nucleotides agree with TRBD2. The CDR3 has 15 residues. Germline trimming cut 6 bases from V and 6 bases from J; bases unmatched to any gene: 12. The germline V gene encodes CDR1 SQVTM and CDR2 ANQGSEA. CDR3 nucleotides: TGCAGCGTGGGTCACCTAGCGGGGGTGGTGGATACGCAGTATTTT. Translation gives CSVGHLAGVVDTQYF.

The chain links TRBV19 to TRBJ1-2; D is ambiguous. CDR3 length equals 13 residues. V lost 3 bases and J 8 bases, leaving 13 bases between the germline ends. CDR1 and CDR2 (germline): LNHDA, SQIVND (reference sequence). The CDR3 sequence is CASSIPPRSGYTF. The CDR3 bases are TGTGCCAGTAGTATCCCCCCCAGGTCCGGCTACACCTTC.

The table lists this clonotype with a few counts. J is TRBJ2-5 and V is TRBV19; a possible D gene is TRBD2 (5 bases). Trimming pared 3 bases from V and 5 bases from J, leaving 13 bases between. The CDR3 contains 14 residues. In germline, CDR1 is LNHDA, CDR2 SQIVND (reference sequence). Here the CDR3 reads CASSIGQRGETQYF. CDR3 coding DNA: TGTGCCAGTAGTATTGGCCAAAGAGGGGAGACCCAGTACTTC.

CDR3 protein: CASSPPGSGTGELFF. Written as DNA, the CDR3 is TGTGCCAGTAGTCCCCCCGGGAGCGGCACCGGGGAGCTGTTTTTT. The chain employs TRBV19 and TRBJ2-2; maybe TRBD2 (6 bases). The CDR3 sequence is 15 residues long. The V end lost 5 bases, the J end lost 4 bases, and 14 bases lay between the germline ends. The germline V gene has CDR1 LNHDA and CDR2 SQIVND (reference sequence). The whole variable domain, filled in from reference TRBV19 and TRBJ2-2, reads DGGITQSPKYLFRKEGQNVTLSCEQNLNHDAMYWYRQDPGQGLRLIYYSQIVNDFQKGDIAEGYSVSREKKESFPLTVTSAQKNPTAFYLCASSPPGSGTGELFFGEGSRLTVL.

The V gene is TRBV12-3 or TRBV12-4, the J gene TRBJ1-3, with D hard to call. There are 15 residues in the CDR3. The V end lost 4 bases, the J end lost 0 bases, and 10 bases lay between the germline ends. The DNA for the CDR3 is TGTGCCAGCAGTTCCCATCAAGGCTCTGGAAACACCATATATTTT. Its translation is CASSSHQGSGNTIYF.

This clonotype was seen only a few times. This sequence joins TRBV18 and TRBJ2-6; D not resolved. The CDR3 extends over 16 amino acids. The ends were cut back, 1 base at V and 0 bases at J, with 7 bases in the middle. CDR1 is KGHSH and CDR2 is LQKENI in the germline V gene. The CDR3 bases are TGTGCCAGCTCACCACGCTCAGGCTCTGGGGCCAACGTCCTGACTTTC. This gives the protein CASSPRSGSGANVLTF.

By its share, this clonotype is medium-sized. The genes are TRBV19 and TRBJ2-2; TRBD2 matches at 8 bases. Germline values: CDR1 LNHDA, CDR2 SQIVND (reference sequence). This CDR3 has 17 residues. With 5 bases clipped from V and 8 bases from J, the junction kept 16 bases outside the gene matches. CDR3 coding DNA: TGTGCCAGTAGTCCGATCCTTAGCGGGACCTCCGGGGGGGAGCTGTTTTTT. It encodes CASSPILSGTSGGELFF.